This note documents a single T cell receptor beta chain sequence. This record comes from a study of blood T cell repertoires in COVID-19. Using immunoSEQ multiplex PCR, the repertoire was profiled, and TCRdb retains in-frame clones only, with some absent. The sample lists fewer than 500,000 clones; 75% to 90% were seen once. Source material: PBMCs or T cells enriched from blood (not recorded which). This clonotype originated in a man aged 25 to 40 who had recovered from COVID-19.

In nucleotides, the CDR3 is TGTGCCAGTATCTCACGGGACAGTAAATCCACCTTCAATCAGCCCCAGCATTTT. Its protein is CASISRDSKSTFNQPQHF. The chain employs TRBV19 and TRBJ1-5; 7 bases are shared with TRBD1. Germline loops: CDR1 LNHDA, CDR2 SQIVND (reference sequence). This CDR3 has 18 residues. V was clipped by 7 bases and J by 3 bases; unmatched bases: 18.